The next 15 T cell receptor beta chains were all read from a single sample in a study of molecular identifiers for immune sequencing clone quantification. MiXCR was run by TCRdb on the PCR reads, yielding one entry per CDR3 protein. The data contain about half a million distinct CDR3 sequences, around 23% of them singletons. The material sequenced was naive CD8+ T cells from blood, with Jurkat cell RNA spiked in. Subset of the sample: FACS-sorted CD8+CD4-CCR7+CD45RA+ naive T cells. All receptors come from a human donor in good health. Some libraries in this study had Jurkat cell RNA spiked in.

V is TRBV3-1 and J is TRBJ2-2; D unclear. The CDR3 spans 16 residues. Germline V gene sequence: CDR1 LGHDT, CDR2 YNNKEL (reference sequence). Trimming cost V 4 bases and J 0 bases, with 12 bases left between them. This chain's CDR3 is CASSPRTVANTGELFF. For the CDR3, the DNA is TGTGCCAGCAGCCCCCGGACGGTCGCGAACACCGGGGAGCTGTTTTTT.

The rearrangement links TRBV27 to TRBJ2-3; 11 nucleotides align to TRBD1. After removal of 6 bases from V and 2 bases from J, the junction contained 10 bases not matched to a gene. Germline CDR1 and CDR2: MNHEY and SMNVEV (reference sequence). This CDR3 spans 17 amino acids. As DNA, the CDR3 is TGTGCCAGCAGCCTCCTCCGGACAGGGGGCTCCACAGATACGCAGTATTTT. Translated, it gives CASSLLRTGGSTDTQYF.

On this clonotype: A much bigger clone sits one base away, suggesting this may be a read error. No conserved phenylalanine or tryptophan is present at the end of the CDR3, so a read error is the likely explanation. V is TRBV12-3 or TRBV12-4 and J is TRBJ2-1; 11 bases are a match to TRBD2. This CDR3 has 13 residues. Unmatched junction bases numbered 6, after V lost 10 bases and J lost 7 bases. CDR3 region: CATTSGSWNEQFL. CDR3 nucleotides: TGTGCCACCACTAGCGGGAGTTGGAATGAGCAGTTCCTC.

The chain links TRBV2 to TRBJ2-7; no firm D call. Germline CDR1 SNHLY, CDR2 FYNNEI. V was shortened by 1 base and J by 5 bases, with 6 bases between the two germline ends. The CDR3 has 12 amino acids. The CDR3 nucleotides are TGTGCCAGCAGTGAAGTGGGGAACGAGCAGTACTTC. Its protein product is CASSEVGNEQYF.

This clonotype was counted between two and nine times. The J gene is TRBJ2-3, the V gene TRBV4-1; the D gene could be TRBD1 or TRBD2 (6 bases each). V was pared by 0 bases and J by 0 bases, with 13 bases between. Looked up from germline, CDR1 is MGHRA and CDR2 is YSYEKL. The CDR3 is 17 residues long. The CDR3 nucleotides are TGCGCCAGCAGCCAAGATCCTACAGGGACTAGCACAGATACGCAGTATTTT. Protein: CASSQDPTGTSTDTQYF.

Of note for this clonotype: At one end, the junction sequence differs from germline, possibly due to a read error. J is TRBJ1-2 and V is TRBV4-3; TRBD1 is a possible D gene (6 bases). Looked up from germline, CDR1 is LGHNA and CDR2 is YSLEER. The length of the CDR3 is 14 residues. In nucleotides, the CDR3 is TGCGCCAGCAGCCAAGATTGGGGGGCGGAGGGCTGCACCTTC. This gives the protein CASSQDWGAEGCTF.

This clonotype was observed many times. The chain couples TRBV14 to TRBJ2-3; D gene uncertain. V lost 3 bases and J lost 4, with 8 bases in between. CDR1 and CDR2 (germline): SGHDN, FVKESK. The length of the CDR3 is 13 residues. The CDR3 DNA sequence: TGTGCCAGCAGCCACGGTTTTCCAGATACGCAGTATTTT. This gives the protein CASSHGFPDTQYF.

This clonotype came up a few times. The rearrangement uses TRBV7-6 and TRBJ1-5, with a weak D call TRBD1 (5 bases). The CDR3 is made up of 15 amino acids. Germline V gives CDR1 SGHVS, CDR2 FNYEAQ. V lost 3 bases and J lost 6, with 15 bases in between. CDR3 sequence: CASSLSTRAGQPQHF. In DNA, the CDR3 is TGTGCCAGCAGCTTGTCAACCAGGGCTGGTCAGCCCCAGCATTTT.

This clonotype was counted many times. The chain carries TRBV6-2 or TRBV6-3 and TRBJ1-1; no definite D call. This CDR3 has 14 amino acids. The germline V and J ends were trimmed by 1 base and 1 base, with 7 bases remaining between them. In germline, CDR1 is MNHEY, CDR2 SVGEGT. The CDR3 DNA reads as TGTGCCAGCAGTTACTTTGAGAAGAACACTGAAGCTTTCTTT. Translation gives CASSYFEKNTEAFF.

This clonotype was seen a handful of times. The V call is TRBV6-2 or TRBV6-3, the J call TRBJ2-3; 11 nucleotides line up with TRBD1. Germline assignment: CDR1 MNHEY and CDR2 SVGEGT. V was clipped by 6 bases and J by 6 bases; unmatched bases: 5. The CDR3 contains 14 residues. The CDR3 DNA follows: TGTGCCAGCAGCTCGGACAGGGGGCAGGATACGCAGTATTTT. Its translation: CASSSDRGQDTQYF.

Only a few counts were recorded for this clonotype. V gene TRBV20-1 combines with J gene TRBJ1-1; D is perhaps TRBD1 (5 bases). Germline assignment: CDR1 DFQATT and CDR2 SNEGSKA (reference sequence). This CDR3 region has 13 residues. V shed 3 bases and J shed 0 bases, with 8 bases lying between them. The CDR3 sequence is CSARDTLNTEAFF. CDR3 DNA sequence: TGCAGTGCTAGGGACACCCTGAACACTGAAGCTTTCTTT.

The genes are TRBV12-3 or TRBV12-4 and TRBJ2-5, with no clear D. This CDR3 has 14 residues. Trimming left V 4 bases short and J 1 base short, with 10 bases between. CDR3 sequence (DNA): TGTGCCAGCAGTTGGACGAGTCTCCAAGAGACCCAGTACTTC. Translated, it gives CASSWTSLQETQYF.

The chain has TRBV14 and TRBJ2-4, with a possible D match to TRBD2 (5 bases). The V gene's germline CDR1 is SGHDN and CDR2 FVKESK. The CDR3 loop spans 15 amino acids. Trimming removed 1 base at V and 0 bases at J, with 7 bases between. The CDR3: CASSQVAGAKNIQYF. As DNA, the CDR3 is TGTGCCAGCAGCCAAGTTGCGGGAGCCAAAAACATTCAGTACTTC.

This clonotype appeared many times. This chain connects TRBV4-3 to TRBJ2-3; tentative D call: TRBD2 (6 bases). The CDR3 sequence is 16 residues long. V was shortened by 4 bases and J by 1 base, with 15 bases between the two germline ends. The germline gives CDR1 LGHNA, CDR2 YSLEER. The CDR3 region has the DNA TGCGCCAGCAGCCCTGAGCGGGTTTTGGGCACAGATACGCAGTATTTT. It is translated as CASSPERVLGTDTQYF.

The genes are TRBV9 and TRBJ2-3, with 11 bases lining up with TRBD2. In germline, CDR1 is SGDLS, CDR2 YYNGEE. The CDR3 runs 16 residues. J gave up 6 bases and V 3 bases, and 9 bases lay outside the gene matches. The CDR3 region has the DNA TGTGCCAGCAGCGGGCTGACTAGCGGGGCCGTCGATACGCAGTATTTT. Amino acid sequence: CASSGLTSGAVDTQYF.